This TCR beta chain was found in a study of long-term antiretroviral therapy in people with HIV. Study-wide results and limits: There were no data on ART adherence, viral resistance or therapy changes, a gap that limits inferences about post-ART repertoire changes.

This clone was picked up a small number of times. Its antigen is currently unknown. There are 13 residues in the CDR3. V dropped 6 bases and J dropped 10; count of bases not matched to a gene: 10. The germline CDR1 and CDR2 sequences are WNHNN and SYGVQD (reference sequence). An immunoSEQ assay, version v3.0, was performed at survey level. Assay used: immunoSEQ multiplex PCR; TCRdb lists only in-frame clones, some missing. The sample carries approximately 17,000 clones, over 70% recorded once. The TCR sequence derives from a woman aged 45-65 years with HIV. The rearrangement uses TRBV10-1 and TRBJ1-2; 8 bases match TRBD1. This material consisted of unsorted PBMCs, taken 1.5 years before starting antiretroviral therapy. This chain's CDR3 is CASSDRGGGDYTF. DNA of the CDR3: TGCGCCAGCAGCGACAGGGGAGGAGGCGACTACACCTTC.